One and the same sample provided the 32 T cell receptor beta chains below, sequenced in a study of post-analysis software for immune sequencing data (dated by TCRdb to between 2014 and 2017). The receptor library was made with PCR. This sample was sequenced with an Illumina HiSeq 2500. To reduce PCR and sequencing biases, unique molecular identifiers were incorporated into the TCR beta cDNA libraries. The raw public data were reprocessed by TCRdb itself: fastp quality trimming at Q25, MiXCR clonotype calling, in-frame beta chains only. Under each unique CDR3 protein, matching rows form one entry showing the most common genes and DNA. Counted in this sample were roughly 730,000 distinct CDR3 sequences; roughly 29% of them appeared once. The ten largest make up more than 0.55% of the sample. No cognate antigen is known for these TCRs. Overall study outcomes, separate from this receptor: Significantly higher frequencies in patients than in controls were found for roughly five TRBV segments, including TRBV5-6, TRBV5-1 and TRBV20-1.

Sample: blood. These receptors all come from a girl aged 10 to 17 with multiple sclerosis.

V is TRBV9 and J is TRBJ2-6; 8 bases agree with TRBD1. V dropped 6 bases and J dropped 1; count of bases not matched to a gene: 6. From germline, CDR1 is SGDLS and CDR2 YYNGEE. This CDR3 contains 16 residues. The CDR3 bases are TGTGCCAGCACTCAGGGGGCCCCGTCTGGGGCCAACGTCCTGACTTTC. Translation gives CASTQGAPSGANVLTF.

This clonotype was seen only a few times. V is TRBV7-2 and J is TRBJ2-1; the D gene is possibly TRBD2 (6 bases). Germline CDR1 and CDR2: SGHTA and FQGNSA. CDR3 size: 16 residues. V was shortened by 3 bases and J by 3 bases, with 15 bases between the two germline ends. CDR3: CASSFTSPGSYNEQFF. The CDR3 DNA is TGTGCCAGCAGCTTCACCTCCCCCGGGAGCTACAATGAGCAGTTCTTC.

Regarding this clonotype: A much larger clone sits a single nucleotide away, making a read error possible. The J gene is TRBJ2-7, the V gene TRBV7-9, with D tentatively TRBD1 (5 bases). V gave up 5 bases and J gave up 1 base, with 12 bases separating them. The germline CDR1 and CDR2 sequences are SEHNR and FQNEAQ (reference sequence). The CDR3 loop spans 14 amino acids. This CDR3 reads CASSTGGQSYEQYF. The CDR3, as DNA: TGTGCCAGCAGCACTGGCGGACAATCCTACGAGCAGTACTTC.

This chain links TRBV20-1 with TRBJ2-7, with D possibly being TRBD2 (5 bases). Per germline, CDR1 DFQATT and CDR2 SNEGSKA (reference sequence). Trimming shortened V by 6 bases and J by 3 bases, and 15 bases separated the two germline ends. This CDR3 is built from 13 residues. The CDR3 reads CSAPGNGYYEQYF. In DNA, the CDR3 is TGCAGTGCCCCGGGGAACGGCTACTACGAGCAGTACTTC.

This chain connects TRBV24-1 to TRBJ2-3, with 11 bases identical to TRBD2. Trimming cost V 1 base and J 2 bases; bases outside gene matches: 4. The CDR3 is made up of 17 amino acids. CDR1 is KGHDR, CDR2 SFDVKD, per germline. CDR3 nucleotides: TGTGCCACCAGTGATTTCTCGACTAGCGGGGACACAGATACGCAGTATTTT. Its translation: CATSDFSTSGDTDTQYF.

The V gene is TRBV20-1, the J gene TRBJ1-4, with D perhaps matching TRBD1 (5 bases). CDR3 length: 17 residues. In germline, CDR1 is DFQATT, CDR2 SNEGSKA (reference sequence). Trimming removed 1 base from V and 0 bases from J, with 15 bases in between. The CDR3: CSARAQGAFATNEKLFF. DNA for the CDR3: TGCAGTGCTAGAGCCCAAGGGGCCTTTGCAACTAATGAAAAACTGTTTTTT.

The chain combines TRBV6-5 with TRBJ1-1, with D possibly matching TRBD1 (5 bases). Between the trimmed V and J ends, which lost 5 bases and 4 bases, there was a span of 14 bases. The CDR3 is 14 amino acids. Germline loops: CDR1 MNHEY, CDR2 SVGAGI. CDR3 coding DNA: TGTGCCAGCAGTGCCGACAGAGTGTCCACTGAAGCTTTCTTT. It specifies CASSADRVSTEAFF.

The rearrangement links TRBV5-1 to TRBJ2-3; 11 bases fit TRBD2. J gave up 4 bases and V 0 bases, and 4 bases lay outside the gene matches. The CDR3 runs 16 residues. Per germline, CDR1 SGHRS and CDR2 YFSETQ. CDR3 nucleotide sequence: TGCGCCAGCAGCTTGGCCGTACTAGCGGGGGCAGATACGCAGTATTTT. It specifies CASSLAVLAGADTQYF.

This clonotype was observed a single time. The junction differs from germline at one of its ends, possibly a read error. The rearrangement joins TRBV6-5 to TRBJ2-3; 13 nucleotides align to TRBD2. Germline V lookup: CDR1 MNHEY, CDR2 SVGAGI. The CDR3 loop spans 16 amino acids. CDR3 sequence: CASSLRGLAGQDTPYF. Written as DNA, the CDR3 is TGTGCCAGCAGCCTCAGGGGACTAGCGGGACAAGATACGCCGTATTTT.

The chain is built from TRBV20-1 and TRBJ2-1; TRBD1 or TRBD2 may be the D gene (5 bases each). Trimming took off 2 bases at V and 1 base at J, with 15 bases between the two ends. Germline V gene lookup returns CDR1 DFQATT and CDR2 SNEGSKA (reference sequence). The CDR3 is 16 residues long. The DNA for the CDR3 is TGCAGTGCTAGACCCGCGGGCCAGGGTTCCTACAATGAGCAGTTCTTC. Translation: CSARPAGQGSYNEQFF.

CDR3 residues: CATSSGPGYGNQPQHF. CDR3 DNA: TGTGCCACCAGCAGTGGACCCGGTTATGGCAATCAGCCCCAGCATTTT. V and J are TRBV15 and TRBJ1-5; D remains ambiguous. Germline assignment: CDR1 LNHNV and CDR2 YYDKDF (reference sequence). This CDR3 has 16 amino acids. Trimming took off 3 bases at V and 2 bases at J, with 14 bases between the two ends.

This clonotype was seen only a few times. CDR3: CASVRGMGGQPQHF. DNA for the CDR3: TGTGCCAGCGTCAGGGGTATGGGGGGTCAGCCCCAGCATTTT. V and J are TRBV7-8 and TRBJ1-5, with D possibly matching TRBD1 (6 bases). Trimming took off 8 bases at V and 6 bases at J, with 17 bases between the two ends. Germline-derived CDR1 and CDR2 are SGHVS and FQNEAQ. This CDR3 has 14 residues. The entire variable domain, with the rest obtained from reference TRBV7-8 and TRBJ1-5, is as follows: GAGVSQSPRYKVAKRGQDVALRCDPISGHVSLFWYQQALGQGPEFLTYFQNEAQLDKSGLPSDRFFAERPEGSVSTLKIQRTQQEDSAVYLCASVRGMGGQPQHFGDGTRLSIL.

This clonotype was recorded many times. This chain uses TRBV29-1 with TRBJ2-5; 9 bases agree with TRBD1. The CDR3 spans 15 residues. J was trimmed by 1 base and V by 5 bases; bases with no gene match: 8. The germline V gene encodes CDR1 SQVTM and CDR2 ANQGSEA. CDR3 region: CSVHPDRGSQETQYF. The CDR3 DNA reads as TGCAGCGTTCACCCTGACAGGGGGAGCCAAGAGACCCAGTACTTC.

In its sample, this clonotype was seen a few times. This chain joins TRBV7-2 and TRBJ2-1; D gene unclear. The CDR3 has 12 residues. Trimming shortened V by 8 bases and J by 2 bases, and 7 bases separated the two germline ends. From germline, CDR1 is SGHTA and CDR2 FQGNSA. This CDR3 reads CASGRTYNEQFF. The DNA of the CDR3 is TGTGCCAGCGGCCGAACCTACAATGAGCAGTTCTTC.

This clonotype was counted between two and nine times. The V gene is TRBV3-1, the J gene TRBJ2-5; the match to TRBD2 covers 9 bases. Germline CDR1 reads LGHDT; CDR2 reads YNNKEL (reference sequence). This CDR3 has 15 residues. Trimming removed 2 bases from V and 5 bases from J; junction bases left unmatched: 6. CDR3: CASSQLSGRLETQYF. DNA for the CDR3: TGTGCCAGCAGCCAACTCAGCGGGAGGCTGGAGACCCAGTACTTC.

The chain joins TRBV5-1 to TRBJ2-1, with D possibly being TRBD2 (5 bases). The CDR3 loop spans 15 amino acids. Looked up from germline, CDR1 is SGHRS and CDR2 is YFSETQ. Trimming removed 6 bases from V and 3 bases from J, with 16 bases in between. The DNA for the CDR3 is TGCGCCAGCACTGTTGCTGGCGGGTACTACAATGAGCAGTTCTTC. Translating gives CASTVAGGYYNEQFF.

This clonotype has only a few counts. The chain combines TRBV24-1 with TRBJ2-1; D possibly corresponds to TRBD1 (5 bases). V dropped 7 bases and J dropped 8 bases, with 8 bases sitting between them. Germline loops: CDR1 KGHDR, CDR2 SFDVKD. CDR3 length equals 11 residues. CDR3 in amino acids: CATSPGYEQFF. CDR3 DNA sequence: TGTGCCACCAGCCCAGGGTATGAGCAGTTCTTC.

For this clonotype: One end of the junction is discordant with germline, which a read error may explain. The V and J genes are TRBV9 and TRBJ2-7; maybe TRBD2 (6 bases). CDR1 is SGDLS, CDR2 YYNGEE, per germline. The CDR3 spans 14 residues. CDR3 DNA sequence: TGTGCCAACAGCGCCGAGAGCGGGTTCTACGAGCAGTACTTC. This translates into CANSAESGFYEQYF.

This clonotype was observed a few times. The chain uses TRBV6-2 or TRBV6-3 and TRBJ2-7; perhaps TRBD2 as D (6 bases). Deletions cut 2 bases from V and 10 bases from J, with 15 bases between. Germline V gene lookup returns CDR1 MNHEY and CDR2 SVGEGT. This CDR3 contains 13 residues. The CDR3 reads CASSYAGSGEQYF. The DNA for the CDR3 is TGTGCCAGCAGTTACGCGGGATCGGGTGAACAGTACTTC.

This clonotype was observed a handful of times. The gene calls are TRBV12-3 or TRBV12-4 and TRBJ1-5; 7 positions agree with TRBD1. The CDR3 loop spans 16 amino acids. The V segment lost 4 bases and the J segment 1 base; nucleotides outside the gene matches: 7. The CDR3 is CASSSQGVRSNQPQHF. For the CDR3, the DNA is TGTGCCAGCAGTTCCCAGGGGGTCCGAAGCAATCAGCCCCAGCATTTT.

The V and J genes are TRBV29-1 and TRBJ2-7; 10 bases match TRBD1. Trimming at V came to 7 bases and at J to 0 bases, leaving 6 bases not matched to a gene. The germline CDR1 and CDR2 sequences are SQVTM and ANQGSEA. This CDR3 has 14 amino acids. CDR3 DNA sequence: TGCAGCGCTGGGGGACAGGGGAGCTCCTACGAGCAGTACTTC. Residues: CSAGGQGSSYEQYF.

This clonotype was seen only a few times. The chain carries TRBV3-1 and TRBJ1-3; no clear D. The germline V and J ends were trimmed by 0 bases and 6 bases, with 9 bases remaining between them. CDR1 is LGHDT and CDR2 is YNNKEL in the germline V gene (reference sequence). This CDR3 is built from 14 residues. The CDR3 loop is CASSQEAVVNTIYF. CDR3 DNA: TGTGCCAGCAGCCAAGAGGCCGTTGTAAACACCATATATTTT.

This clonotype has ten or more counts. The chain carries TRBV29-1 and TRBJ2-1, with TRBD1 matching over 10 bases. Trimming at V came to 6 bases and at J to 10 bases, leaving 9 bases not matched to a gene. The CDR3 sequence is 13 residues long. Germline CDR1 SQVTM, CDR2 ANQGSEA. The CDR3 region is CSVPGQGLYEQFF. The CDR3 coding sequence is TGCAGCGTCCCGGGACAGGGGTTGTACGAGCAGTTCTTC.

The chain employs TRBV29-1 and TRBJ2-1, with D possibly being TRBD1 or TRBD2 (6 bases each). This CDR3 is built from 11 residues. V lost 7 bases, J lost 10 bases, and 14 bases lay in between. From germline, CDR1 is SQVTM and CDR2 ANQGSEA. CDR3 loop: CSAGGGYEQFF. The CDR3 DNA follows: TGCAGCGCCGGGGGCGGGTACGAGCAGTTCTTC.

This clonotype was counted a few times. The V and J genes are TRBV15 and TRBJ2-5; 14 nucleotides align to TRBD2. The CDR3 consists of 19 residues. Germline loops: CDR1 LNHNV, CDR2 YYDKDF (reference sequence). Trimming cost V 0 bases and J 0 bases; bases outside gene matches: 6. The CDR3 region has the DNA TGTGCCACCAGCAGAGATTGGGGACTAGCGGGAGAATACCAAGAGACCCAGTACTTC. Encoded protein: CATSRDWGLAGEYQETQYF.

At least ten counts were recorded for this clonotype. V and J are TRBV5-1 and TRBJ2-1; no reliable D call. The CDR3 totals 13 residues. Germline V CDR1 and CDR2: SGHRS, YFSETQ. Trimming pared 4 bases from V and 9 bases from J, leaving 14 bases between. CDR3 sequence: CASSLGIVPEQFF. The CDR3 DNA reads as TGCGCCAGCAGCCTCGGCATAGTCCCTGAGCAGTTCTTC.

This clonotype has at least ten counts. The gene calls are TRBV5-1 and TRBJ2-7; tentatively, D is TRBD2 (6 bases). The CDR3 is 15 residues long. The germline V and J ends were trimmed by 3 bases and 3 bases, with 16 bases remaining between them. Germline-derived CDR1 and CDR2 are SGHRS and YFSETQ. This CDR3 reads CASSSGLVRDYEQYF. The CDR3 nucleotides read TGCGCCAGCAGCTCGGGCCTTGTGCGGGACTACGAGCAGTACTTC.

V usage is TRBV12-3 or TRBV12-4 and J usage is TRBJ2-4; 8 nucleotides match TRBD1. The J call may be incorrect, as the DNA end agrees better with TRBJ2-7. The CDR3 totals 14 residues. The CDR3 coding sequence is TGTGCCAGCAGTCCCTTCGGACAGGGCATCGAGCAGTACTTC. It specifies CASSPFGQGIEQYF.

J is TRBJ2-5 and V is TRBV28; D remains unclear. Trimming removed 3 bases from V and 5 bases from J, with 13 bases in between. There are 14 residues in the CDR3. CDR1 and CDR2 from the germline V gene are MDHEN and SYDVKM. The CDR3 region has the DNA TGTGCCAGCAGTTTCGCTCCCGTAGGGGAGACCCAGTACTTC. The encoded protein is CASSFAPVGETQYF.

This clonotype was counted between two and nine times. The chain carries TRBV20-1 and TRBJ1-2; the match to TRBD1 covers 10 bases. Germline CDR1 reads DFQATT; CDR2 reads SNEGSKA (reference sequence). V was pared by 4 bases and J by 7 bases, with 6 bases of the junction left unmatched. The CDR3 totals 13 residues. The CDR3 loop reads CSATGQGYGGYTF. CDR3 DNA: TGCAGTGCTACGGGACAGGGGTACGGTGGCTACACCTTC.

This chain connects TRBV12-3 or TRBV12-4 to TRBJ2-2; D gene unclear. CDR3 size: 14 residues. Deletions cut 6 bases from V and 7 bases from J, with 15 bases between. The CDR3 spells CASSPVGVGGELFF. The CDR3 DNA sequence: TGTGCCAGCAGCCCGGTTGGGGTTGGCGGGGAGCTGTTTTTT.

The CDR3 sequence: CASSFDGRSGANVLTF. As DNA, the CDR3 is TGCGCCAGCAGCTTCGACGGGCGATCTGGGGCCAACGTCCTGACTTTC. V is TRBV5-1 and J is TRBJ2-6; D call uncertain. The CDR3 is made up of 16 amino acids. Germline V gene data show CDR1 as SGHRS and CDR2 as YFSETQ. V lost 2 bases and J lost 1, with 10 bases in between.